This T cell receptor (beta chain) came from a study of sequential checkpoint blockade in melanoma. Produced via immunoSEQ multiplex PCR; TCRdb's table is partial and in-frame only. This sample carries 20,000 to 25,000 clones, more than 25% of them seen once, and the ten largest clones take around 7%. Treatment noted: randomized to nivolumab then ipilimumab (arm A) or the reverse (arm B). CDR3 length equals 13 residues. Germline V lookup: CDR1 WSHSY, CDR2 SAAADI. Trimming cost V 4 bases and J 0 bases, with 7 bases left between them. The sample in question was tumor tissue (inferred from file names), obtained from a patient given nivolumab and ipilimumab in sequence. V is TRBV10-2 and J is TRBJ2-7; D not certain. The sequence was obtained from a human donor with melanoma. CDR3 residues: CASSGAASYEQYF. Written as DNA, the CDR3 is TGCGCCAGCAGTGGAGCAGCCTCCTACGAGCAGTACTTC.